This T cell receptor beta chain was retrieved from a study of blood T cell repertoires in COVID-19. Measured with immunoSEQ multiplex PCR; TCRdb has only the in-frame clones, and not every one. Altogether about 160,000 clones are present, roughly 84% being singletons, with the ten largest covering more than 5%. CDR3 size: 15 residues. The V and J ends lost 3 bases and 0 bases, in that order; junction bases with no gene match: 0. CDR1 and CDR2 (germline): LGHDT, YNNKEL (reference sequence). Enrollment of patients from Seattle took place during active infection, with longitudinal follow-up. The J gene is TRBJ2-3, the V gene TRBV3-1 (or the pseudogene TRBV3-2), with 10 bases fitting TRBD1. Sequences were obtained from peripheral blood. This TCR was recovered from a woman between 45 and 60 years old with COVID-19, enrolled during active disease. CDR3 DNA: TGTGCCAGCAGCCAGACAGGGGGCAGCACAGATACGCAGTATTTT. Protein sequence: CASSQTGGSTDTQYF.